The entry that follows covers one TCR beta chain sequence. Here immunoSEQ multiplex PCR was the method, and the copy in TCRdb shows in-frame clones only, minus some. Among 33,000 or so clones, 85% to 95% were seen once, and the ten largest hold 0.43%. These data belong to a study of T cell changes during pregnancy in multiple sclerosis. Sequencing was performed on CD4+ T cells from peripheral blood mononuclear cells, taken in the third trimester of pregnancy. The TCR was taken from a female donor in good health, enrolled as a control in a pregnancy study.

CDR3 sequence reads: CASSSDRGVGSPLHF. Here the CDR3 DNA reads TGTGCCAGCAGCTCTGACAGGGGTGTGGGGTCACCCCTCCACTTT. The rearrangement links TRBV5-4 to TRBJ1-6; 8 bases are a match to TRBD1. Germline V CDR1 and CDR2: SGHNT, YYREEE (reference sequence). This CDR3 has 15 residues. V shed 3 bases, J shed 10 bases, and the junction held 9 bases outside the gene matches.